This T cell receptor beta chain came from a study of blood T cells in healthy people across ages. This clonotype appeared a few times. A second PCR, run for about 7 to 11 cycles, used a sample-barcoded 5' primer plus a J-beta primer mix. Unique molecular identifiers of 12 random nucleotides labeled each cDNA. TCRdb re-analysed the 5' RACE reads in MiXCR, keeping a single row per CDR3 protein. The sample records 500,000 to 550,000 distinct CDR3 sequences, less than 25% being singletons. These records were also assigned to another study, of T cells of mothers and their children.

Input material: blood. The TCR comes from a boy younger than 18 in good health.

The chain's CDR3 is CASSFSDPISYEQYF. As DNA, the CDR3 is TGTGCCAGCAGTTTCTCCGACCCGATCTCCTACGAGCAGTACTTC. The chain combines TRBV27 with TRBJ2-7; D is ambiguous. The length of the CDR3 is 15 residues. Trimming pared 3 bases from V and 0 bases from J, leaving 12 bases between. From germline, CDR1 is MNHEY and CDR2 SMNVEV (reference sequence).